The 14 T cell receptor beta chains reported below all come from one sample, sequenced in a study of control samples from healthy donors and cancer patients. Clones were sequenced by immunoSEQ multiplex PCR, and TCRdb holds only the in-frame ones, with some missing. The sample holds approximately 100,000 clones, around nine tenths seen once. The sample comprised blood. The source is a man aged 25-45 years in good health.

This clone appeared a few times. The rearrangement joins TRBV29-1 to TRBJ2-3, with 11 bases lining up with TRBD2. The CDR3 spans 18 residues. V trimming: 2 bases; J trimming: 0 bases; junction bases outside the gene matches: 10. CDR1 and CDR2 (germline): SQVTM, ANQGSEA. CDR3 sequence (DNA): TGCAGCGTTGAATCCCCACTAGCGGGGGCCCCAAGCACAGATACGCAGTATTTT. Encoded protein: CSVESPLAGAPSTDTQYF.

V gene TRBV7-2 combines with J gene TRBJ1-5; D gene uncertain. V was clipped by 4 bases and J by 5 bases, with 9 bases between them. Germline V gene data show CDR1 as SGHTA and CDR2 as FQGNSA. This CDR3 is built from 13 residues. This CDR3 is CASSSGRDQPQHF. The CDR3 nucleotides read TGTGCCAGCAGCTCTGGACGGGATCAGCCCCAGCATTTT.

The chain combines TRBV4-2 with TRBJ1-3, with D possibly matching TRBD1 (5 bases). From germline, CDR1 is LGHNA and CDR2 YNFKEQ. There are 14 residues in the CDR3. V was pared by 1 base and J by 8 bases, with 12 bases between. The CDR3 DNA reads TGTGCCAGCAGCCAAGGGACGGGGGTGGACACCATATATTTT. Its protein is CASSQGTGVDTIYF.

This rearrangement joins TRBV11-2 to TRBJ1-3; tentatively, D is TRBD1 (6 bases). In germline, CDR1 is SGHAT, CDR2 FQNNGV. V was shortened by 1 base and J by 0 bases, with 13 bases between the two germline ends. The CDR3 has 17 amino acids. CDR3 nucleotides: TGTGCCAGCAGCTTAGCTTACGGACAGCCCTCTGGAAACACCATATATTTT. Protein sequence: CASSLAYGQPSGNTIYF.

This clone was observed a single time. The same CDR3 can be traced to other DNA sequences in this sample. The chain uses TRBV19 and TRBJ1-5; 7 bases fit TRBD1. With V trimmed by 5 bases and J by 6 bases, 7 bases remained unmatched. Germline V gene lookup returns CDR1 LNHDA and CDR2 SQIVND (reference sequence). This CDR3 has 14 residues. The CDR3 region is CASSAGTVGQPQHF. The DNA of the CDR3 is TGTGCCAGTAGTGCAGGGACAGTAGGTCAGCCCCAGCATTTT.

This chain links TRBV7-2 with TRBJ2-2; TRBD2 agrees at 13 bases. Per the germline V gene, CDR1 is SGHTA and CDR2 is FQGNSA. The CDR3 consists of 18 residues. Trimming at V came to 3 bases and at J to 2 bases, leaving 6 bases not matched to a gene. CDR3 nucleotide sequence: TGTGCCAGCAGCTTGGCCGGACTAGCGGGGGCAAACACCGGGGAGCTGTTTTTT. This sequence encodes CASSLAGLAGANTGELFF.

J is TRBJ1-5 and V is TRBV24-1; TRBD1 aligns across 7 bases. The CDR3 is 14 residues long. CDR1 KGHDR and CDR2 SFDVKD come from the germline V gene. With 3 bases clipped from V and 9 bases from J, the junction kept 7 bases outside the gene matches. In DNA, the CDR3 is TGTGCCACCAGTGATAACAGGGGCCCGGGGCCCCAGCATTTT. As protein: CATSDNRGPGPQHF.

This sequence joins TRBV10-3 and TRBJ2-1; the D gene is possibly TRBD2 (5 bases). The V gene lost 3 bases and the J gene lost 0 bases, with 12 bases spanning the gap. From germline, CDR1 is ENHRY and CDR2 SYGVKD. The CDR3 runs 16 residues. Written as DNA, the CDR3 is TGTGCCATCAGTGAATTAGCGACCGGCTCCTACAATGAGCAGTTCTTC. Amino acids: CAISELATGSYNEQFF.

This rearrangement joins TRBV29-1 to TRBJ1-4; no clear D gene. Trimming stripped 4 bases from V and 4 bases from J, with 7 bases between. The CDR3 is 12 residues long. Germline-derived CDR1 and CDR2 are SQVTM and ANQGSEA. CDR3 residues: CSVGRVNEKLFF. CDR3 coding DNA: TGCAGCGTTGGACGGGTTAATGAAAAACTGTTTTTT.

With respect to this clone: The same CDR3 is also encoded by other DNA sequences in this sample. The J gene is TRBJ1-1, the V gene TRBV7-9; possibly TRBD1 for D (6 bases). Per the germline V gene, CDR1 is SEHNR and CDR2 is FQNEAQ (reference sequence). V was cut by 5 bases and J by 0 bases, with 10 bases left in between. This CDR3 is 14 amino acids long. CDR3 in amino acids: CASSPDRLNTEAFF. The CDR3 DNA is TGTGCCAGCAGCCCGGACAGACTGAACACTGAAGCTTTCTTT.

In DNA, the CDR3 is TGTGCCAGTAGTATTGCAGGGAAGGGCCAGCCCCAGCATTTT. This translates into CASSIAGKGQPQHF. This chain uses TRBV19 with TRBJ1-5; weak D call: TRBD1 (5 bases). The CDR3 has 14 amino acids. From germline, CDR1 is LNHDA and CDR2 SQIVND (reference sequence). V shed 3 bases and J shed 7 bases, with 13 bases lying between them.

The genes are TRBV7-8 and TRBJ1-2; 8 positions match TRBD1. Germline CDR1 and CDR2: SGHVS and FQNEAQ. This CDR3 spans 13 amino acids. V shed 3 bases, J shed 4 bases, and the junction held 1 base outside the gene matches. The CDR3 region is CASSLDRAYGYTF. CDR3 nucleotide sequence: TGTGCCAGCAGCTTGGACAGGGCCTATGGCTACACCTTC.

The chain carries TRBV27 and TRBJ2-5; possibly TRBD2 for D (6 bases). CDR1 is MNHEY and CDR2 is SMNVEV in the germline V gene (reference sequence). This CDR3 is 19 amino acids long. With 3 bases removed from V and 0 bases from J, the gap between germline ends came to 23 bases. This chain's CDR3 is CASSLQGRTSGLYQETQYF. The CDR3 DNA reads TGTGCCAGCAGTTTGCAGGGTCGAACAAGCGGGTTATACCAAGAGACCCAGTACTTC.

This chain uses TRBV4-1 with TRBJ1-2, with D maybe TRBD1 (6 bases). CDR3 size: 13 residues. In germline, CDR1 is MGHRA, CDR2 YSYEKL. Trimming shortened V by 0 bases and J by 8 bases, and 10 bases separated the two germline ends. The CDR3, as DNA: TGCGCCAGCAGCCAAGAGGCAGGGGAAGGCTACACCTTC. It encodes CASSQEAGEGYTF.